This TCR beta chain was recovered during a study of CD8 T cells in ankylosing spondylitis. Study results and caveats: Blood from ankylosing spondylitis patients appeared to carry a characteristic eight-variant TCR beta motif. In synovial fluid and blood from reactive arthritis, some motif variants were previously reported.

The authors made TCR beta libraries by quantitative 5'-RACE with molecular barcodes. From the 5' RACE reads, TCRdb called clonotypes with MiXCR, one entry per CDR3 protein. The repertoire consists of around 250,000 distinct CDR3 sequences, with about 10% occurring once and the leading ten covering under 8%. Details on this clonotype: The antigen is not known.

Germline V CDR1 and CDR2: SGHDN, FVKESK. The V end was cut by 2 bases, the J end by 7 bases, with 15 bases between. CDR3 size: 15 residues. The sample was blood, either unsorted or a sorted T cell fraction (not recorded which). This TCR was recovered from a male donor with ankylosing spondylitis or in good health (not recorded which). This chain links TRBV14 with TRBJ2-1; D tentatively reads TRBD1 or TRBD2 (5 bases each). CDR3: CASSQMRGMKNEQFF. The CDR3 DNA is TGTGCCAGCAGCCAAATGAGGGGAATGAAAAATGAGCAGTTCTTC.